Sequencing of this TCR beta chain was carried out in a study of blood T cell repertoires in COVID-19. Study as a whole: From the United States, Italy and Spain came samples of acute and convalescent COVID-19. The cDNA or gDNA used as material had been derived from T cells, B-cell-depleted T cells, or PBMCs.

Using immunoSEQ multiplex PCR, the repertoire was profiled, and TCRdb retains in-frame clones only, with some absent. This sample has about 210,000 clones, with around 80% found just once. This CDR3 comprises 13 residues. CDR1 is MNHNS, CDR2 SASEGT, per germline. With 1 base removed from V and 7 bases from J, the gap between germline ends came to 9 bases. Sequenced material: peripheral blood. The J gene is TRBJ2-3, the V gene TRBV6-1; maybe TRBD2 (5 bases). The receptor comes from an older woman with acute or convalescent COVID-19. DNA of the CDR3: TGTGCCAGCAGTGAAGTTGAGGGAAATACGCAGTATTTT. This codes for CASSEVEGNTQYF.